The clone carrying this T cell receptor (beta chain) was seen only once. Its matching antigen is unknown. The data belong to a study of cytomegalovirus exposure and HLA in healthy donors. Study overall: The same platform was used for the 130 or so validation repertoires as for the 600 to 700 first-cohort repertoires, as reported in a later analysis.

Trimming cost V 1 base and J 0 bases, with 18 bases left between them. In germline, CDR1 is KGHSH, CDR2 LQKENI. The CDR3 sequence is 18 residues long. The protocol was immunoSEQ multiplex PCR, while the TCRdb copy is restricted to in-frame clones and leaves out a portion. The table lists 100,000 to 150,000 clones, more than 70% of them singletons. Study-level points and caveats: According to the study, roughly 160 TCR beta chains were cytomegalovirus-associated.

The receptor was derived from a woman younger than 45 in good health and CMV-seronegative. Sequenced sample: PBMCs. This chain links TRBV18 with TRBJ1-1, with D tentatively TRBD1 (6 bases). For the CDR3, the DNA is TGTGCCAGCTCACCACTCAAGATAACGGGACATGTGAACACTGAAGCTTTCTTT. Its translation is CASSPLKITGHVNTEAFF.